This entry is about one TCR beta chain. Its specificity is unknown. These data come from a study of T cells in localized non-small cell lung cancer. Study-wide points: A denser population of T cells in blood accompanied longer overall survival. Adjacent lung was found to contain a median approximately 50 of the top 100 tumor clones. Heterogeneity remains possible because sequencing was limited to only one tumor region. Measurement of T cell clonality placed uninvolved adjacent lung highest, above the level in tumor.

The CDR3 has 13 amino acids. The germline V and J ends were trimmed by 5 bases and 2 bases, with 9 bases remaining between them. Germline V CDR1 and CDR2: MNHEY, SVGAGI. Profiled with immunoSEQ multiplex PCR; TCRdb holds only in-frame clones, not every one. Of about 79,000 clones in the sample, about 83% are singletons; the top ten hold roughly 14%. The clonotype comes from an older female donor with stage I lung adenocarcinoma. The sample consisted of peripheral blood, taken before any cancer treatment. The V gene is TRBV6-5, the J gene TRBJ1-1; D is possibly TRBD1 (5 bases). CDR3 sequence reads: CASSRRDNTEAFF. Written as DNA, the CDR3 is TGTGCCAGCAGTCGCCGGGACAACACTGAAGCTTTCTTT.